Listed here are 7 T cell receptor beta chains from one sample, sequenced in a study of CD8 T cells in ankylosing spondylitis. TCRdb recomputed calls from the 5' RACE reads with MiXCR, one row per CDR3 protein. The top ten clones hold 7.3% of a sample with about 140,000 distinct CDR3 sequences, approximately 9.2% of them seen once. Sequenced: synovial fluid, either unsorted or a sorted T cell fraction (not recorded which). Every receptor here comes from a male donor with ankylosing spondylitis.

The V and J genes are TRBV12-3 or TRBV12-4 and TRBJ2-1; weak D call: TRBD1 (6 bases). CDR3 length: 11 amino acids. V was clipped by 6 bases and J by 10 bases, with 10 bases between them. DNA for the CDR3: TGTGCCAGCAGACTAGGACAGGAGCAGTTCTTC. Protein sequence: CASRLGQEQFF.

This clonotype was found many times. The J gene is TRBJ1-1, the V gene TRBV7-9; unclear D gene. Per the germline V gene, CDR1 is SEHNR and CDR2 is FQNEAQ (reference sequence). CDR3 length: 13 amino acids. V was clipped by 6 bases and J by 4 bases, with 12 bases between them. For the CDR3, the DNA is TGTGCCAGCAGTAAGGTAGCGGGCACTGAAGCTTTCTTT. It is translated as CASSKVAGTEAFF.

This clonotype has just a few counts. V gene TRBV5-1 combines with J gene TRBJ2-2; D is unclear. This CDR3 is built from 13 residues. Germline CDR1 is SGHRS and CDR2 is YFSETQ. Trimming pared 0 bases from V and 4 bases from J, leaving 4 bases between. In DNA, the CDR3 is TGCGCCAGCAGCTTGGAAGTCACCGGGGAGCTGTTTTTT. Protein: CASSLEVTGELFF.

At least ten counts were recorded for this clonotype. The chain employs TRBV3-1 and TRBJ2-6; D remains ambiguous. Germline-derived CDR1 and CDR2 are LGHDT and YNNKEL (reference sequence). The V gene lost 0 bases and the J gene lost 0 bases, with 6 bases spanning the gap. This CDR3 contains 16 residues. CDR3: CASSQELFSGANVLTF. DNA of the CDR3: TGTGCCAGCAGCCAAGAGTTATTCTCTGGGGCCAACGTCCTGACTTTC. Drawing the rest from reference TRBV3-1 and TRBJ2-6, the complete variable domain is DTAVSQTPKYLVTQMGNDKSIKCEQNLGHDTMYWYKQDSKKFLKIMFSYNNKELIINETVPNRFSPKSPDKAHLNLHINSLELGDSAVYFCASSQELFSGANVLTFGAGSRLTVL.

This clonotype was recorded many times. This rearrangement joins TRBV5-1 to TRBJ2-3, with 8 bases fitting TRBD2. The germline CDR1 and CDR2 sequences are SGHRS and YFSETQ. The CDR3 runs 16 residues. Losses at the gene ends were 0 bases for V and 0 bases for J; bases not matched to a gene: 3. The CDR3 here is CASSLDSGASTDTQYF. CDR3 bases: TGCGCCAGCAGCTTGGATAGCGGGGCAAGCACAGATACGCAGTATTTT.

This clonotype was picked up a small number of times. The chain has TRBV14 and TRBJ2-3; a possible D gene is TRBD2 (5 bases). Germline CDR1 reads SGHDN; CDR2 reads FVKESK. The V gene lost 4 bases and the J gene lost 0 bases, with 14 bases spanning the gap. The CDR3 has 16 residues. CDR3 amino acids: CASSPEGHASTDTQYF. In nucleotides, the CDR3 is TGTGCCAGCAGCCCCGAGGGCCACGCTAGCACAGATACGCAGTATTTT.

The chain recombines TRBV4-1 with TRBJ1-5; 7 bases fit TRBD1. The J segment lost 3 bases and the V segment lost 4 bases, leaving 3 bases of the junction unmatched. Germline V gene sequence: CDR1 MGHRA, CDR2 YSYEKL. This CDR3 has 14 residues. The CDR3 loop reads CASSRQGLNQPQHF. CDR3 nucleotides: TGCGCCAGCAGCCGACAGGGACTCAATCAGCCCCAGCATTTT.